A selection of T cell receptor beta chains follows, all from one sample in a study of PD-L1 blockade in urothelial cancer. Profiling relied on immunoSEQ multiplex PCR, and the TCRdb table lists in-frame clones only, not all of them. Of about 71,000 clones listed, approximately 88% are singletons. Here the sequenced sample was PBMCs, taken around atezolizumab (anti-PD-L1) treatment. These receptors all stem from a man in his sixties with urothelial cancer. Both conserved end residues are part of each CDR3. Size is omitted from some rows. Given values are once, few, many or a class for expanded clones.

TRBV27	TRBJ2-2	.	CASRRQGAGELFF
TRBV10-3	TRBJ1-5	.	CAISESVESWPQHF
TRBV11-2	TRBJ2-5	.	CASSLATGGETQYF
TRBV6-5	TRBJ2-3	.	CASSLLAGRTDTQYF
TRBV6-5	TRBJ2-1	.	CASSSLTGLRDEQFF
TRBV4-3	TRBJ1-5	few	CASSQGQNQPQHF
TRBV28	TRBJ1-2	.	CASSNSAGYTF
TRBV27	TRBJ1-3	once	CASSPHPPGQGAKGNTIYF
TRBV5-8	TRBJ2-4	.	CASPPRLILAKNIQYF
TRBV6-5	TRBJ2-7	.	CASSYSWTGTYEQYF
TRBV6-1	TRBJ1-1	.	CASSEQPGMNTEAFF
TRBV30	TRBJ1-6	.	CAWSFPGGSPLHF
TRBV5-5	TRBJ2-1	.	CASSLAGGVYNEQFF
TRBV19	TRBJ1-4	.	CASSRGGGEKLFF
TRBV28	TRBJ1-6	.	CASSPGDNSPLHF
TRBV2	TRBJ2-5	.	CASSLEGQETQYF
TRBV6-1	TRBJ2-1	.	CASSEALLLAGGGNEQFF
TRBV7-2	TRBJ2-5	.	CASNPGLQETQYF
TRBV6-5	TRBJ1-2	.	CASSRQQVANYGYTF
TRBV7-8	TRBJ1-4	.	CASSGRQGGEKLFF
TRBV6-6	TRBJ2-5	.	CASSYLQSEETQYF
TRBV28	TRBJ1-5	few	CASRPGQGGQPQHF
TRBV25-1	TRBJ2-7	.	CASSGLGGSLSEQYF
TRBV5-1	TRBJ1-1	.	CASSIYGQGTEAFF
TRBV9	TRBJ2-1	.	CASSVVGGLADSSYNEQFF
TRBV7-9	TRBJ2-3	.	CASSFEGSRDTQYF
TRBV6-5	TRBJ1-2	.	CASSNGQRYGYTF
TRBV27	TRBJ2-7	.	CATMRGLAGGLYEQYF
TRBV28	TRBJ1-2	.	CASSRFSGGVDYGYTF
TRBV5-1	TRBJ1-5	.	CASSLPRIDGLISNQPQHF
TRBV2	TRBJ2-2	.	CASRPVGTGVRNTGELFF
TRBV2	TRBJ1-1	.	CASDSLGTEAFF
TRBV7-9	TRBJ1-5	.	CASSLGAGAGNQPQHF
TRBV11-2	TRBJ2-1	.	CASSLGTNNYNEQFF
TRBV6-1	TRBJ1-3	.	CASSVPSSGNTIYF
TRBV19	TRBJ2-7	.	CASSTRGPYEQYF
TRBV7-2	TRBJ2-7	.	CASSQGLAGGPHEQYF
TRBV28	TRBJ2-5	.	CASSFSGTQYF
TRBV21-1	TRBJ2-3	.	CASSPWDRGCTDTQYF
TRBV5-1	TRBJ2-3	.	CASTWGGDTQYF